The rows below give T cell receptor beta chains drawn from one sample of a study of T cell responses to AZD1222 COVID-19 vaccine. TCRdb's table, derived via immunoSEQ multiplex PCR, lists solely in-frame clones and lacks some. The sample shows over 100,000 clones, 85% to 90% of them seen only once. This sample comprised peripheral blood, obtained on day 0 of AZD1222 vaccination. These receptors originate from an adult in good health. The CDR3 runs from the conserved cysteine through the conserved F or W. The order of the fields is J gene, D gene, clone size, V gene, CDR3 DNA, CDR3 protein. D genes are given only for firm matches. Rows may omit the clone size; those that give it use once, few, many or a size class.

TRBJ2-2 | - | - | TRBV9 | TGTGCCAGCAGCGTAGCGGTTCGGAACACCGGGGAGCTGTTTTTT | CASSVAVRNTGELFF
TRBJ2-7 | - | - | TRBV19 | TGTGCCAGTAGCCAGACCCCCGGCTCCTACGAGCAGTACTTC | CASSQTPGSYEQYF
TRBJ1-1 | - | - | TRBV2 | TGTGCCAGCAGTGCTCAAACGGGGCGCACTGAAGCTTTCTTT | CASSAQTGRTEAFF
TRBJ2-7 | - | - | TRBV7-2 | TGTGCCAGCAGCTTAGCGGGGACACACTCCTACGAGCAGTACTTC | CASSLAGTHSYEQYF
TRBJ1-6 | - | - | TRBV30 | TGTGCCTGGGGGACGGGCTATAATTCACCCCTCCACTTT | CAWGTGYNSPLHF
TRBJ1-2 | - | - | TRBV18 | TGTGCCAGCTCACCAGGCCCTACTAACTATGGCTACACCTTC | CASSPGPTNYGYTF
TRBJ2-3 | - | once | TRBV5-5 | TGTGCCAGCAGCTTGGAGAGCACAGATACGCAGTATTTT | CASSLESTDTQYF
TRBJ1-5 | - | once | TRBV28 | TGTGCCAGCAGTTTAACGGGGGCCCTGAGTTGGGATCAGCCCCAGCATTTT | CASSLTGALSWDQPQHF
TRBJ1-6 | - | - | TRBV9 | TGTGCCAGCAGCGTAGGAGACAGTGTACCCCTCCACTTT | CASSVGDSVPLHF
TRBJ1-2 | - | - | TRBV7-9 | TGTGCCAGCAGCTTAGAGGCGGGGAAGGTTCATGGCTACACCTTC | CASSLEAGKVHGYTF
TRBJ1-2 | - | medium-sized | TRBV28 | TGTGCCAGCAGGCAAGACAGGAGCTACACCTTC | CASRQDRSYTF
TRBJ2-1 | - | - | TRBV7-2 | TGTGCCAGCAGCGACACTCGCCCTCCCGATGAGCAGTTCTTC | CASSDTRPPDEQFF
TRBJ2-7 | - | - | TRBV7-2 | TGTGCCAGCAGCTTGACAAGGACTCTCTACGAGCAGTACTTC | CASSLTRTLYEQYF
TRBJ1-5 | - | - | TRBV28 | TGTGCCAGCAGTTCCCTAGAGGACGTGAGTGTGCCCCAGCATTTT | CASSSLEDVSVPQHF
TRBJ2-3 | TRBD2 | - | TRBV7-6 | TGTGCCAGCAGCTTAGCCCGAACTAGCGGGGGTACAGATACGCAGTATTTT | CASSLARTSGGTDTQYF
TRBJ1-6 | - | - | TRBV6-2/TRBV6-3 | TGTGCCAGCAGTTGGGCGGGCCGACGGAATTCACCCCTCCACTTT | CASSWAGRRNSPLHF
TRBJ1-4 | - | - | TRBV9 | TGTGCCAGCAGCTCCCGGAGGGACCGCCCAGAAAAACTGTTTTTT | CASSSRRDRPEKLFF
TRBJ2-7 | TRBD2 | once | TRBV6-2/TRBV6-3 | TGTGCCAGCAGTTACCGCGGGACTAGCGAGTACGAGCAGTACTTC | CASSYRGTSEYEQYF
TRBJ2-7 | - | - | TRBV3-1/TRBV3-2 | TGTGCCAGCAGCCAAGCTGACTACGAGCAGTACTTC | CASSQADYEQYF
TRBJ1-1 | - | - | TRBV6-4 | TGTGCCAGCAGTGTCGAAGGGTGGACTGAAGCTTTCTTT | CASSVEGWTEAFF
TRBJ1-6 | TRBD1 | - | TRBV28 | TGTGCCAGCAGTACGACAGGGAGAGGCAATTCACCCCTCCACTTT | CASSTTGRGNSPLHF
TRBJ1-6 | - | - | TRBV29-1 | TGCAGCGTGGGGGAGGGAATTAATTCACCCCTCCACTTT | CSVGEGINSPLHF
TRBJ2-2 | - | - | TRBV28 | TGTGCCAGCAGTCTGGGTCCTAGGACCGGGGAGCTGTTTTTT | CASSLGPRTGELFF
TRBJ1-4 | - | - | TRBV4-2 | TGTGCCAGCAGCCCCCAATGGACAACTAATGAAAAACTGTTTTTT | CASSPQWTTNEKLFF
TRBJ1-1 | - | - | TRBV2 | TGTGCCAGCAGACAGGGTTTGGGTGAAGCTTTCTTT | CASRQGLGEAFF
TRBJ1-1 | - | once | TRBV28 | TGTGCCAGCAGTTTAGGGACGGCGAACACTGAAGCTTTCTTT | CASSLGTANTEAFF
TRBJ2-7 | TRBD2 | - | TRBV3-1/TRBV3-2 | TGTGCCAGCGGAAGGGGGGCTAGCGGGAACTACGAGCAGTACTTC | CASGRGASGNYEQYF
TRBJ1-5 | TRBD1 | - | TRBV28 | TGTGCCAGCAGTTTCGGGACAGGTAATCAGCCCCAGCATTTT | CASSFGTGNQPQHF
TRBJ2-1 | - | - | TRBV10-3 | TGTGCCATCAGTGAACTAGCAGGCTACAATGAGCAGTTCTTC | CAISELAGYNEQFF
TRBJ2-5 | - | - | TRBV4-1 | TGCGCCAGCAGCCAAAAGCCGGTAGGGACTCGCGAAGAGACCCAGTACTTC | CASSQKPVGTREETQYF
TRBJ2-1 | - | once | TRBV19 | TGTGCCAGTAGTACCGGGAACTTCAATGAGCAGTTCTTC | CASSTGNFNEQFF
TRBJ1-1 | - | - | TRBV29-1 | TGCAGCGTTGCGCGACACTTGAACACTGAAGCTTTCTTT | CSVARHLNTEAFF
TRBJ2-2 | - | - | TRBV11-3 | TGTGCCAGCAGCTTCGGTGGCGCCGGGGAGCTGTTTTTT | CASSFGGAGELFF
TRBJ1-2 | TRBD1 | - | TRBV11-1 | TGTGCCAGCAGCCTACGAAGGGGACAGTCTAACTATGGCTACACCTTC | CASSLRRGQSNYGYTF
TRBJ1-2 | - | - | TRBV4-1 | TGCGCCAGCAGCCAAGGGGGACGGACTAACTATGGCTACACCTTC | CASSQGGRTNYGYTF
TRBJ1-4 | - | - | TRBV14 | TGTGCCAGCAGCCAAGTAACTGGGACAACTAATGAAAAACTGTTTTTT | CASSQVTGTTNEKLFF
TRBJ2-1 | TRBD2 | few | TRBV7-7 | TGTGCCAGCAGCTTAGTAGGGCTAGCGGGGTGGGATGAGCAGTTCTTC | CASSLVGLAGWDEQFF